The clone carrying this T cell receptor (beta chain) was observed a handful of times. Its antigen is unknown. The V gene's germline CDR1 is SGHTA and CDR2 FQGTGA. Trimming left V 2 bases short and J 7 bases short, with 8 bases between. The CDR3 length is 12 residues. The data derive from a study of beta chain features in type 1 diabetes. General observations from the study: All four CD4+ subsets from Type 1 diabetes patients carried moderately but significantly shorter TCRB CDR3s.

Reverse transcribing all isolated RNA meant expressed TCRB transcripts were sequenced. The table came from immunoSEQ multiplex PCR; TCRdb's copy has only in-frame clones and leaves some out. Among under 350,000 clones listed, roughly an eighth were seen once. The receptor comes from a man aged 25-45 years with type 1 diabetes. The specimen sequenced was naive CD4+ T cells from blood. The chain couples TRBV7-3 to TRBJ2-5; D is unclear. The CDR3 nucleotides read TGTGCCAGCAGCTTAGGAGAAGGGACCCAGTACTTC. Translated, it gives CASSLGEGTQYF.